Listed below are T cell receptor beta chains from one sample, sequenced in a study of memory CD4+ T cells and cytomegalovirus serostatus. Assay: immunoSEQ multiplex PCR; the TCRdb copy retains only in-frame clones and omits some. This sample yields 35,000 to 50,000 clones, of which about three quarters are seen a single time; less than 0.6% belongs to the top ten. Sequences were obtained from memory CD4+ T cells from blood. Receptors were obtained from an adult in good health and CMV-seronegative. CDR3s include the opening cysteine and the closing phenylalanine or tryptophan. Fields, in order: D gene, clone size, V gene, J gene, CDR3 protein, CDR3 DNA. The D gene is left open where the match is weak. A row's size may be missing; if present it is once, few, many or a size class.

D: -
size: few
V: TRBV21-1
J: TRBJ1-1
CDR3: CASSNKQGAEAFF
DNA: TGTGCCAGCAGCAACAAACAGGGAGCTGAAGCTTTCTTT

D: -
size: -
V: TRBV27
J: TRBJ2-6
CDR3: CASSFWAGANVLTF
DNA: TGTGCCAGCAGTTTCTGGGCCGGGGCCAACGTCCTGACTTTC

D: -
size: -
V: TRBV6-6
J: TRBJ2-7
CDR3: CASTLGAGYEQYF
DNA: TGTGCCAGCACCCTCGGGGCGGGGTACGAGCAGTACTTC

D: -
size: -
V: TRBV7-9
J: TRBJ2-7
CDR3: CASSSTRRQKSNYEQYF
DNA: TGTGCCAGCAGCTCCACGCGTAGACAGAAAAGTAACTACGAGCAGTACTTC

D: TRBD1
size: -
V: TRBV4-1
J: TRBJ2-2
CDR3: CASRLGTGQHGELFF
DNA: TGCGCCAGTAGACTCGGGACAGGGCAACACGGGGAGCTGTTTTTT

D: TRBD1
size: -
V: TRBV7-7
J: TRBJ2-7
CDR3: CASSHGGTGPREQYF
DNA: TGTGCTAGCAGCCACGGGGGGACAGGGCCGAGAGAGCAGTACTTC

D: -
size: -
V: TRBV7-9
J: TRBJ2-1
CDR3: CASSFWDRGRGEQFF
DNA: TGTGCCAGCAGCTTTTGGGATAGGGGACGGGGTGAGCAGTTCTTC

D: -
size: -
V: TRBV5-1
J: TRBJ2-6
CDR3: CASSLDNPGANVLTF
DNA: TGCGCCAGCAGCTTAGATAACCCTGGGGCCAACGTCCTGACTTTC

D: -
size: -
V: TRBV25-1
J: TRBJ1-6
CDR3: CASSEGWGSPLHF
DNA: TGTGCCAGCAGTGAAGGTTGGGGGTCACCCCTCCACTTT

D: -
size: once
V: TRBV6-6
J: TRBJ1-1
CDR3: CASGLFEAFF
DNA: TGTGCCAGCGGTCTGTTTGAAGCTTTCTTT

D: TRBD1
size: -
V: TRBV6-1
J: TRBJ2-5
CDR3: CASSVGDRGQETQYF
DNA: TGTGCCAGCAGTGTTGGGGACAGGGGGCAAGAGACCCAGTACTTC

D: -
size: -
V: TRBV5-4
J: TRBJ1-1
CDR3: CASSRVEANTEAFF
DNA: TGTGCCAGCAGCCGTGTTGAAGCCAACACTGAAGCTTTCTTT

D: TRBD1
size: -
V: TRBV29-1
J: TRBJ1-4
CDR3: CSVATSGQGNEKLFF
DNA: TGCAGCGTTGCGACGTCGGGACAGGGGAATGAAAAACTGTTTTTT

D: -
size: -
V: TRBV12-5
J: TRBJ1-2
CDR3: CASGLGWGGSYTF
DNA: TGTGCTAGTGGTTTGGGTTGGGGGGGGAGCTACACCTTC

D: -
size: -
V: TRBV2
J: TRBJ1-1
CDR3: CASSYELLDSPSGTEAFF
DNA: TGTGCCAGCAGTTATGAGCTCTTGGACAGCCCCTCGGGCACTGAAGCTTTCTTT

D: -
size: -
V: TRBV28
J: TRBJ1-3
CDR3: CASSFNHGNTIYF
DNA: TGTGCCAGCAGTTTTAACCACGGAAACACCATATATTTT

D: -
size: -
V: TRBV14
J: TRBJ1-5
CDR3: CASSQWEGQPQHF
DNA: TGTGCCAGCAGCCAATGGGAGGGACAGCCCCAGCATTTT

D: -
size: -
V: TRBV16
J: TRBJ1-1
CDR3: CASSPAFNTEAFF
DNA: TGTGCCAGCAGCCCGGCCTTTAACACTGAAGCTTTCTTT

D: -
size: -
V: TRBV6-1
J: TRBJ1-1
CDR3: CASSWEGVLTEAFF
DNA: TGTGCCAGCAGTTGGGAGGGAGTCCTCACTGAAGCTTTCTTT

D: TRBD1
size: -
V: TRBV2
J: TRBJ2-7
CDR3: CASLGQAGYEQYF
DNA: TGTGCCAGCTTAGGACAGGCGGGCTACGAGCAGTACTTC

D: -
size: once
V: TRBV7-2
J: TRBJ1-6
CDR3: CASSLEGLLFTHSPLHF
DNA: TGTGCCAGCAGCTTAGAGGGTCTCCTCTTTACACATTCACCCCTCCACTTT

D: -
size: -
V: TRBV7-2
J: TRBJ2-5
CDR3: CASSLVAEETQYF
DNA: TGTGCCAGCAGCTTAGTAGCGGAAGAGACCCAGTACTTC

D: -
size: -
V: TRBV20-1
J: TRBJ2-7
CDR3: CSARVEYEQYF
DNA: TGCAGTGCTAGAGTTGAGTACGAGCAGTACTTC

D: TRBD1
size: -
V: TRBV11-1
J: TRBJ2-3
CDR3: CASSPGTGLFWDTQYF
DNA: TGTGCCAGCAGCCCCGGGACAGGCCTTTTTTGGGATACGCAGTATTTT

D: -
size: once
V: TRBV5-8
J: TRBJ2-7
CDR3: CASTLGGTSYEQYF
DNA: TGTGCCAGCACCTTAGGGGGAACCTCCTACGAGCAGTACTTC

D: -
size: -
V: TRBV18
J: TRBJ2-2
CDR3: CASSPDRANTGELFF
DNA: TGTGCCAGCTCACCGGACAGAGCGAACACCGGGGAGCTGTTTTTT

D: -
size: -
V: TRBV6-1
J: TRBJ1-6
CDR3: CASSPPGSPNSPLHF
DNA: TGTGCCAGCAGTCCCCCGGGGTCCCCAAATTCACCCCTCCACTTT

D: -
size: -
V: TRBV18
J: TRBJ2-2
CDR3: CASSPGTGTNTGELFF
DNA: TGTGCCAGCTCACCGGGGACGGGGACGAACACCGGGGAGCTGTTTTTT

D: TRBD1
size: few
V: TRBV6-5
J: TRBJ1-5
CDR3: CASSSDRAESNQPQHF
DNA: TGTGCCAGCAGTTCAGACAGGGCCGAAAGCAATCAGCCCCAGCATTTT

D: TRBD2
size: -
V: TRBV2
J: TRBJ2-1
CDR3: CASVRGEQYNEQFF
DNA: TGTGCCAGCGTGCGGGGGGAACAGTACAATGAGCAGTTCTTC

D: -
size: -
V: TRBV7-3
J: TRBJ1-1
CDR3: CASSPGRNTEAFF
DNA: TGTGCCAGCAGCCCAGGCAGGAACACTGAAGCTTTCTTT

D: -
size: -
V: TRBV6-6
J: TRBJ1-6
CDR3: CASDSPNSPLHF
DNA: TGTGCCAGCGACAGCCCCAATTCACCCCTCCACTTT

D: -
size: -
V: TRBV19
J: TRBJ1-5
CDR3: CGTRGAATQPQHF
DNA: TGTGGCACCAGGGGCGCAGCGACTCAGCCCCAGCATTTT

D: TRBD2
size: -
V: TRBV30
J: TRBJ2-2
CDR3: CAYDSGGLAGGPGANTGELFF
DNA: TGTGCCTACGACTCCGGGGGACTAGCGGGGGGGCCGGGAGCTAACACCGGGGAGCTGTTTTTT

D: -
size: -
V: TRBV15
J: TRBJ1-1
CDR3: CATSRPRSGTLNTEAFF
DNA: TGTGCCACCAGCAGACCTCGGTCCGGGACACTGAACACTGAAGCTTTCTTT

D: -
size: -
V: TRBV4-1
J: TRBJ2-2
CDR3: CASSQDRGPPNTGELFF
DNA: TGCGCCAGCAGCCAAGATCGAGGGCCCCCAAACACCGGGGAGCTGTTTTTT

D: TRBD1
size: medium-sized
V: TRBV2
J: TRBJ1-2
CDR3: CASSGQVMDYGYTF
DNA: TGTGCCAGCAGCGGACAGGTTATGGACTATGGCTACACCTTC

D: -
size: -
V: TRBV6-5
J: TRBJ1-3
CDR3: CASSSLGNTIYF
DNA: TGTGCCAGCAGTTCGCTCGGAAACACCATATATTTT

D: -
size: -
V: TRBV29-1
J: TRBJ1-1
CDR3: CSAGGGGNTEAFF
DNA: TGCAGCGCGGGGGGCGGGGGGAACACTGAAGCTTTCTTT

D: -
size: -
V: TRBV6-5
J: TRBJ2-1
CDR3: CASSLSTATYNEQFF
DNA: TGTGCCAGCAGTTTGTCAACAGCGACCTACAATGAGCAGTTCTTC

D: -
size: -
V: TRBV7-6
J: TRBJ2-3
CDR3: CASSPAWGRDTQYF
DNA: TGTGCCAGCAGCCCCGCGTGGGGCCGAGATACGCAGTATTTT